This passage covers 15 T cell receptor beta chains from one sample sequenced in a study of patients and donors after allogeneic stem cell transplantation. TCRdb ran MiXCR on the RT-PCR reads and lists one entry per CDR3 protein. The sample consists of about 960,000 distinct CDR3 sequences, under 20% of them appearing once. The sample taken for sequencing was blood, either unsorted or a sorted T cell fraction (not recorded which). The source of these receptors is a human donor who was either an allogeneic HSCT recipient or a stem cell or donor lymphocyte infusion donor (not recorded which). It is not recorded whose cells these are; they may come from a transplant donor.

The rearrangement links TRBV20-1 to TRBJ2-7, with D perhaps matching TRBD1 (6 bases). Germline CDR1 and CDR2: DFQATT and SNEGSKA (reference sequence). CDR3 length: 13 amino acids. V lost 5 bases and J lost 1, with 12 bases in between. The CDR3 nucleotides read TGCAGTGCTCTGACTGGACAGTCCTACGAGCAGTACTTC. Translation: CSALTGQSYEQYF.

This sequence joins TRBV20-1 and TRBJ1-1; 7 nucleotides agree with TRBD1. Per germline, CDR1 DFQATT and CDR2 SNEGSKA (reference sequence). Losses at the gene ends were 1 base for V and 1 base for J; bases not matched to a gene: 9. This CDR3 has 16 amino acids. The CDR3 loop is CSARVVRGQQNTEAFF. CDR3 DNA: TGCAGTGCTAGAGTGGTCCGGGGACAGCAGAACACTGAAGCTTTCTTT.

This chain joins TRBV6-5 and TRBJ2-7; possibly TRBD1 for D (6 bases). CDR3 length: 11 amino acids. Germline lookup yields CDR1 MNHEY and CDR2 SVGAGI. The germline V and J ends were trimmed by 2 bases and 8 bases, with 7 bases remaining between them. CDR3 residues: CASSYQGKQYF. The CDR3 DNA sequence: TGTGCCAGCAGTTACCAGGGGAAGCAGTACTTC.

A few counts support this clonotype. The J gene is TRBJ1-6, the V gene TRBV5-1; TRBD1 is a possible D gene (5 bases). This CDR3 is built from 15 residues. V was clipped by 2 bases and J by 11 bases, with 17 bases between them. Germline CDR1 SGHRS, CDR2 YFSETQ. The CDR3 coding sequence is TGCGCCAGCAGCTTAGCAACAGGCGTCGGGGCACCCCTCCACTTT. Residues: CASSLATGVGAPLHF.

Ten or more counts support this clonotype. The chain carries TRBV5-6 and TRBJ1-2; TRBD1 agrees at 9 bases. V trimming: 4 bases; J trimming: 2 bases; junction bases outside the gene matches: 18. Germline CDR1 reads SGHDT; CDR2 reads YYEEEE. There are 19 residues in the CDR3. The CDR3: CASSPSLGTGSGANYGYTF. CDR3 DNA: TGTGCCAGCAGCCCATCGCTCGGGACAGGGAGTGGAGCGAACTATGGCTACACCTTC.

This chain uses TRBV5-1 with TRBJ1-3; a weak D match, TRBD1 (6 bases). The germline gives CDR1 SGHRS, CDR2 YFSETQ. This CDR3 comprises 14 residues. V was shortened by 4 bases and J by 2 bases, with 10 bases between the two germline ends. CDR3 amino acids: CASSRGTTGNTIYF. For the CDR3, the DNA is TGCGCCAGCAGCCGAGGGACAACTGGAAACACCATATATTTT.

The chain combines TRBV19 with TRBJ2-2, with no clear D. CDR3 length: 15 residues. Germline V gene data show CDR1 as LNHDA and CDR2 as SQIVND (reference sequence). The V gene lost 6 bases and the J gene lost 5 bases, with 16 bases spanning the gap. For the CDR3, the DNA is TGTGCCAGTAGCTCCGGGCTTCGAAAGACCGGGGAGCTGTTTTTT. Protein product: CASSSGLRKTGELFF. Looking up the rest from reference TRBV19 and TRBJ2-2 gives the full variable domain: DGGITQSPKYLFRKEGQNVTLSCEQNLNHDAMYWYRQDPGQGLRLIYYSQIVNDFQKGDIAEGYSVSREKKESFPLTVTSAQKNPTAFYLCASSSGLRKTGELFFGEGSRLTVL.

This clonotype came up a few times. The rearrangement links TRBV6-4 to TRBJ2-1; 9 positions agree with TRBD2. The V segment lost 4 bases and the J segment 3 bases; nucleotides outside the gene matches: 4. The length of the CDR3 is 15 residues. CDR1 MRHNA and CDR2 SNTAGT come from the germline V gene. CDR3 sequence (DNA): TGTGCCAGCAGTGCTAGCGGGGCTCACTACAATGAGCAGTTCTTC. Its protein is CASSASGAHYNEQFF.

The rearrangement joins TRBV20-1 to TRBJ1-1; D is unclear. The germline gives CDR1 DFQATT, CDR2 SNEGSKA (reference sequence). Deletions cut 6 bases from V and 6 bases from J, with 11 bases between. There are 11 residues in the CDR3. The DNA for the CDR3 is TGCAGTGCCAAAGAAAGCGCTGAAGCTTTCTTT. Translating it yields CSAKESAEAFF.

The chain uses TRBV25-1 and TRBJ2-2; the D is unclear. Trimming took 3 bases from V and 2 from J, leaving 7 bases between them. Germline-derived CDR1 and CDR2 are MGHDK and SYGVNS. This CDR3 region has 14 residues. The CDR3 coding sequence is TGTGCCAGCAGTGACCGGCAAAACACCGGGGAGCTGTTTTTT. Amino acids: CASSDRQNTGELFF.

CDR3 coding DNA: TGCGCCACCCGGGGGGGGACAGGGATAGAAGATACGCAGTATTTT. Translation gives CATRGGTGIEDTQYF. The genes are TRBV5-1 and TRBJ2-3; a weak D match, TRBD1 (9 bases). CDR1 SGHRS and CDR2 YFSETQ come from the germline V gene. The CDR3 has 15 amino acids. The V and J ends lost 9 bases and 5 bases respectively, with 22 bases between them.

This clonotype was found a few times. The chain employs TRBV12-3 or TRBV12-4 and TRBJ2-3, with D tentatively TRBD2 (6 bases). V was pared by 5 bases and J by 2 bases, with 14 bases between. The CDR3 contains 15 residues. The CDR3 loop is CASSPRGGTTDTQYF. CDR3 DNA: TGTGCCAGCAGTCCCCGCGGCGGGACCACAGATACGCAGTATTTT.

Notes on this clonotype: Mismatch with germline at one junction end may stem from a read error. The chain has TRBV20-1 and TRBJ1-1, with no clear D. Germline CDR1 reads DFQATT; CDR2 reads SNEGSKA (reference sequence). The CDR3 length is 13 residues. CDR3 amino acids: CSASRNMNTEAFF. Here the CDR3 DNA reads TGCAGTGCTTCTCGTAACATGAACACTGAAGCCTTCTTT.

The CDR3 region has the DNA TGCGCCAGCAAGGTAGACGGAACAGATACGCAGTATTTT. This codes for CASKVDGTDTQYF. The V and J genes are TRBV5-1 and TRBJ2-3; D uncertain. The CDR3 contains 13 residues. The germline V and J ends were trimmed by 6 bases and 3 bases, with 11 bases remaining between them. Germline CDR1 reads SGHRS; CDR2 reads YFSETQ.

This clonotype showed up many times. The V and J genes are TRBV28 and TRBJ2-3; 11 nucleotides align to TRBD2. The germline V gene encodes CDR1 MDHEN and CDR2 SYDVKM. J lost 0 bases, V lost 6 bases, and 14 bases had no gene match. The CDR3 consists of 19 residues. The CDR3 is CASSLPGTSGSTSTDTQYF. The CDR3 region has the DNA TGTGCCAGCAGCCTTCCCGGGACTAGCGGAAGTACTAGCACAGATACGCAGTATTTT.